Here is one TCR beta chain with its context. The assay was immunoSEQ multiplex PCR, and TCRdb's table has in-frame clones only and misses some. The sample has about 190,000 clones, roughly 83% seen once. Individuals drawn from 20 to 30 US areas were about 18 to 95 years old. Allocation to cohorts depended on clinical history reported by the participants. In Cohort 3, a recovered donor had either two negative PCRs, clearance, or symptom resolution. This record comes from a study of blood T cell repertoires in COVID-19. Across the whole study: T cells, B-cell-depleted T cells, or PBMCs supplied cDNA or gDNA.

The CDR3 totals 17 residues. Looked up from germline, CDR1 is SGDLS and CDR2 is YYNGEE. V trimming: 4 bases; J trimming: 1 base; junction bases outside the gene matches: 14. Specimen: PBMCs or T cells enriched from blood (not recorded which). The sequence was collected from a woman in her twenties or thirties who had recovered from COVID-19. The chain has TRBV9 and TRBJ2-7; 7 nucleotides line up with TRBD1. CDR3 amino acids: CASSPEGAGTTSYEQYF. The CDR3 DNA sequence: TGTGCCAGCAGCCCTGAGGGGGCAGGGACCACTTCCTACGAGCAGTACTTC. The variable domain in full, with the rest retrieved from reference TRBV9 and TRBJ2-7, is DSGVTQTPKHLITATGQRVTLRCSPRSGDLSVYWYQQSLDQGLQFLIQYYNGEERAKGNILERFSAQQFPDLHSELNLSSLELGDSALYFCASSPEGAGTTSYEQYFGPGTRLTVT.